The 10 T cell receptor beta chains below all came from one sample that was sequenced in a study of T-cell reconstitution after alpha-beta-depleted transplantation in children. Preparation of the TCRbeta library used unique molecular identifiers. TCRdb re-called the PCR reads with MiXCR, one entry per CDR3 protein. The table records hundreds of thousands of distinct CDR3 sequences, 16% of them present only once. Here the sequenced sample was PBMCs from the stem cell graft donor, taken from the stem cell graft. These TCRs come from a human donor who donated a stem cell graft to a child with acute myeloid leukemia.

This clonotype rates as medium-sized. The chain employs TRBV29-1 and TRBJ1-2; D is unclear. V dropped 3 bases and J dropped 0 bases, with 11 bases sitting between them. There are 14 residues in the CDR3. The germline V gene encodes CDR1 SQVTM and CDR2 ANQGSEA. CDR3 amino acids: CSVEEGSANYGYTF. As DNA, the CDR3 is TGCAGCGTTGAGGAGGGCAGTGCTAACTATGGCTACACCTTC.

This clonotype was recorded a few times. The rearrangement links TRBV12-3 or TRBV12-4 to TRBJ1-6; D is undetermined. Trimming removed 2 bases at V and 5 bases at J, with 13 bases between. This CDR3 is 16 amino acids long. The CDR3 protein is CASSLYLDADNSPLHF. CDR3 DNA sequence: TGTGCCAGCAGTTTATACTTGGACGCTGATAATTCACCCCTCCACTTT.

This clonotype was seen a handful of times. The rearrangement joins TRBV5-1 to TRBJ1-4; 7 bases line up with TRBD1. Germline CDR1 SGHRS, CDR2 YFSETQ. The CDR3 extends over 17 amino acids. Unmatched junction bases numbered 10, after V lost 0 bases and J lost 5 bases. DNA for the CDR3: TGCGCCAGCAGCTTGGGAGACAGGGTCGGAAGAAATGAAAAACTGTTTTTT. It is translated as CASSLGDRVGRNEKLFF.

This clonotype was seen many times. The rearrangement links TRBV6-1 to TRBJ1-2; unclear D gene. V lost 7 bases and J lost 10, with 22 bases in between. The germline V gene encodes CDR1 MNHNS and CDR2 SASEGT. CDR3 length equals 14 residues. In DNA, the CDR3 is TGTGCCAGCACCTTACAATCGGGCGACCGGCACTACACCTTC. This translates into CASTLQSGDRHYTF.

This clonotype was detected only a few times. The chain has TRBV5-1 and TRBJ2-1; possible D gene TRBD1, 7 bases. Trimming cost V 0 bases and J 9 bases, with 16 bases left between them. Germline CDR1 and CDR2: SGHRS and YFSETQ. This CDR3 is 15 amino acids long. CDR3 nucleotides: TGCGCCAGCAGCTTGGCAGCACGGCAGGGGGGTGAGCAGTTCTTC. It specifies CASSLAARQGGEQFF.

This clonotype has at least ten counts. The chain employs TRBV5-5 and TRBJ1-1; D unclear. Germline V gene data show CDR1 as SGHKS and CDR2 as YYEKEE (reference sequence). Between the trimmed V and J ends, which lost 7 bases and 4 bases, there was a span of 11 bases. This CDR3 has 12 residues. For the CDR3, the DNA is TGTGCCAGCGGACGGGTGGGCACTGAAGCTTTCTTT. This codes for CASGRVGTEAFF.

There are many counts of this clonotype. The chain carries TRBV20-1 and TRBJ2-7; 7 positions match TRBD1. The CDR3 extends over 14 amino acids. Germline assignment: CDR1 DFQATT and CDR2 SNEGSKA (reference sequence). The junction had 7 bases not matched to a gene; V was cut back by 5 bases and J by 0 bases. CDR3 region: CSAVTGVPSYEQYF. CDR3 DNA: TGCAGTGCTGTCACAGGGGTTCCCTCCTACGAGCAGTACTTC.

V usage is TRBV6-2 or TRBV6-3 and J usage is TRBJ1-1, with no clear D. V was trimmed by 0 bases and J by 6 bases, leaving 11 bases between them. Per the germline V gene, CDR1 is MNHEY and CDR2 is SVGEGT. There are 14 residues in the CDR3. This chain's CDR3 is CASSYSTRTAEAFF. DNA of the CDR3: TGTGCCAGCAGTTACTCGACCCGGACGGCTGAAGCTTTCTTT.

There are a few counts of this clonotype. This chain links TRBV4-1 with TRBJ2-7; a possible D gene is TRBD1 (6 bases). V lost 2 bases and J 4 bases, leaving 15 bases between the germline ends. CDR1 MGHRA and CDR2 YSYEKL come from the germline V gene. The CDR3 runs 15 residues. The CDR3 nucleotides are TGCGCCAGCAGCCAAAGTAGCAGGGGACCATACGAGCAGTACTTC. Amino acids: CASSQSSRGPYEQYF.

This clonotype was recorded at least ten times. The chain employs TRBV20-1 and TRBJ1-4; D is undetermined. V was clipped by 5 bases and J by 5 bases, with 6 bases between them. This CDR3 has 11 amino acids. Germline V gene sequence: CDR1 DFQATT, CDR2 SNEGSKA (reference sequence). The DNA for the CDR3 is TGCAGTGCTTCAGGAAATGAAAAACTGTTTTTT. This gives the protein CSASGNEKLFF.